This TCR beta chain derives from a study of T cell responses to AZD1222 COVID-19 vaccine. Study-wide points: No repertoire was sampled before or during the peak T cell response, only after it.

As for this clone: Its specificity is unknown.

Per the germline V gene, CDR1 is LGHNA and CDR2 is YSLEER. The CDR3 spans 15 residues. Trimming took 4 bases from V and 3 from J; bases not matched to a gene: 8. Generated by immunoSEQ multiplex PCR, the TCRdb table keeps only in-frame clones and is missing some. The data hold approximately 92,000 clones, with about 90% observed a single time. This sequence was found in an adult in good health. Sequenced here: peripheral blood, sampled on day 0 of AZD1222 vaccination. The chain has TRBV4-3 and TRBJ1-1; 7 positions agree with TRBD1. The chain's CDR3 is CASSLQQGRDTEAFF. Written as DNA, the CDR3 is TGCGCCAGCAGCCTCCAACAGGGGAGGGACACTGAAGCTTTCTTT.